Described below is a single TCR beta chain sequence and its context. These data originate in a study of glioma-infiltrating T cells after dendritic cell vaccination. Overall study: Autologous tumor lysate was loaded overnight onto monocyte-derived dendritic cells grown approximately 7 days with IL-4 and GM-CSF.

The method was immunoSEQ multiplex PCR; TCRdb's version includes in-frame clones alone and lacks a portion of them. In the table there are fewer than 90,000 clones, about four fifths of which are singletons. The ends lost 7 bases at V and 7 bases at J; junction bases unmatched: 5. This CDR3 comprises 12 residues. Looked up from germline, CDR1 is SQVTM and CDR2 is ANQGSEA. Sample time point: after dendritic cell vaccination, including at tumor progression/relapse. Only patients with spare fresh-frozen tumor and over two years of follow-up were included. This receptor was identified in a human donor with glioblastoma. This chain uses TRBV29-1 with TRBJ1-2; 11 bases align to TRBD1. The sequencing used blood, collected after dendritic cell vaccination. As DNA, the CDR3 is TGCAGCGGGGGACAGGGGGATATTGGCTACACCTTC. Translated, it gives CSGGQGDIGYTF.